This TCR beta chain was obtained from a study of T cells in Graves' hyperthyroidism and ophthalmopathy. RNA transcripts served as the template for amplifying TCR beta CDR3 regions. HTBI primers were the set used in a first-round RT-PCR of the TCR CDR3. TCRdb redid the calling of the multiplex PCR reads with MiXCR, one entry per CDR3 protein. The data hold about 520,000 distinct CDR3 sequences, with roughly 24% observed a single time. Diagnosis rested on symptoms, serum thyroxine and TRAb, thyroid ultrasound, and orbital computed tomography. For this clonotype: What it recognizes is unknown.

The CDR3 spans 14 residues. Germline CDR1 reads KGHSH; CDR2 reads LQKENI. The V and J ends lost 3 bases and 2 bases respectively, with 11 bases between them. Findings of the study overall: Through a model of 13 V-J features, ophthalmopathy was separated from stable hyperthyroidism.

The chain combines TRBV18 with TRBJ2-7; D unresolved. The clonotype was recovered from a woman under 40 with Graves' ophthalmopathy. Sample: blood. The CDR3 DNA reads TGTGCCAGCTCACCTCGGACCGATACCTACGAGCAGTACTTC. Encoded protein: CASSPRTDTYEQYF. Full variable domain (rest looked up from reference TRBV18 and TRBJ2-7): NAGVMQNPRHLVRRRGQEARLRCSPMKGHSHVYWYRQLPEEGLKFMVYLQKENIIDESGMPKERFSAEFPKEGPSILRIQQVVRGDSAAYFCASSPRTDTYEQYFGPGTRLTVT.